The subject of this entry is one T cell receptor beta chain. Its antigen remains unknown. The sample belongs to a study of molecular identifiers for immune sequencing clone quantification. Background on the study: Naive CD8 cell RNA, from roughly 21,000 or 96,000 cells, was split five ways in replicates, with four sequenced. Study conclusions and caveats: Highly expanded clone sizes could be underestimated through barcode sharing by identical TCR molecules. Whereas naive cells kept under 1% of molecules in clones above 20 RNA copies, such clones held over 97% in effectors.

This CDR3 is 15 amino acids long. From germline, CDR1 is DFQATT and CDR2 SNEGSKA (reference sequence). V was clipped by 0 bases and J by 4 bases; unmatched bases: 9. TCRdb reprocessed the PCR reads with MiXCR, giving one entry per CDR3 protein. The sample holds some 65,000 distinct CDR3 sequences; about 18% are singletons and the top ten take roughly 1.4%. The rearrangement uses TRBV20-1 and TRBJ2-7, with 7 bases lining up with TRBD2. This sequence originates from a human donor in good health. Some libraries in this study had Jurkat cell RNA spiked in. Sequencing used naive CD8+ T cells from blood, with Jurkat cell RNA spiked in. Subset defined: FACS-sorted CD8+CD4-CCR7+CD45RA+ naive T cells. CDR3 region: CSARDRAGDTYEQYF. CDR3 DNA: TGCAGTGCTAGAGATCGGGCGGGAGATACGTACGAGCAGTACTTC.